This passage covers 21 T cell receptor beta chains from one sample sequenced in a study of CD8 T cells in Susac syndrome. Random hexamers primed reverse transcription of about 0.45 to 1 ug RNA. TCRdb analysed the immunoSEQ multiplex PCR reads with MiXCR anew, one entry per CDR3 protein. The data contain approximately 210,000 distinct CDR3 sequences, 94% of them seen just once; the ten biggest clones take up around 0.15%. The sample comprised CD4+ T cells from PBMCs. The source of these receptors is a human donor with Susac syndrome.

The V call is TRBV28, the J call TRBJ2-5, with D perhaps TRBD1 or TRBD2 (6 bases each). The CDR3 runs to 15 residues. Trimming stripped 8 bases from V and 4 bases from J, with 20 bases between. CDR1 and CDR2 from the germline V gene are MDHEN and SYDVKM. The CDR3 coding sequence is TGTGCCAGCGGGACTTTTGTCGGGGGCGGAGAGACCCAGTACTTC. It encodes CASGTFVGGGETQYF. The variable domain in full, with the rest retrieved from reference TRBV28 and TRBJ2-5, is DVKVTQSSRYLVKRTGEKVFLECVQDMDHENMFWYRQDPGLGLRLIYFSYDVKMKEKGDIPEGYSVSREKKERFSLILESASTNQTSMYLCASGTFVGGGETQYFGPGTRLLVL.

This clonotype has more than one count but fewer than ten. V gene TRBV20-1 combines with J gene TRBJ1-1; a weak D match, TRBD1 (5 bases). Germline-derived CDR1 and CDR2 are DFQATT and SNEGSKA (reference sequence). The germline V and J ends were trimmed by 5 bases and 0 bases, with 7 bases remaining between them. The CDR3 is made up of 12 amino acids. The CDR3 DNA reads TGCAGTGCTCGGGGGGTGAACACTGAAGCTTTCTTT. This gives the protein CSARGVNTEAFF.

J is TRBJ2-3 and V is TRBV9, with D perhaps matching TRBD1 (6 bases). V lost 1 base and J 6 bases, leaving 21 bases between the germline ends. CDR1 and CDR2 from the germline V gene are SGDLS and YYNGEE. The CDR3 covers 17 residues. CDR3 sequence reads: CASSVTVTGHSPDTQYF. The CDR3 DNA sequence: TGTGCCAGCAGCGTAACCGTTACGGGACACTCTCCGGATACGCAGTATTTT.

This clonotype was seen a handful of times. The chain employs TRBV3-1 and TRBJ2-7; D not certain. The CDR3 sequence is 14 residues long. From germline, CDR1 is LGHDT and CDR2 YNNKEL (reference sequence). V shed 0 bases and J shed 1 base, with 7 bases lying between them. CDR3 coding DNA: TGTGCCAGCAGCCAAGATGTCGGATCCTACGAGCAGTACTTC. It codes for CASSQDVGSYEQYF.

The chain employs TRBV6-2 or TRBV6-3 and TRBJ1-5; 9 bases are shared with TRBD1. The V gene end was trimmed by 5 bases and the J gene end by 5 bases; junction bases not matched to a gene: 4. Germline-derived CDR1 and CDR2 are MNHEY and SVGEGT. The length of the CDR3 is 14 residues. The CDR3: CASSPDRGDQPQHF. CDR3 sequence (DNA): TGTGCCAGCAGTCCGGACAGGGGTGATCAGCCCCAGCATTTT.

The chain recombines TRBV5-1 with TRBJ1-6; D is undetermined. CDR1 is SGHRS and CDR2 is YFSETQ in the germline V gene. The CDR3 runs 14 residues. V shed 2 bases and J shed 8 bases, with 11 bases lying between them. This CDR3 is CASSFGELDSPLHF. CDR3 nucleotide sequence: TGCGCCAGCAGCTTCGGAGAGCTAGATTCACCCCTCCACTTT.

The gene calls are TRBV5-1 and TRBJ2-7; D is unclear. The V end lost 2 bases, the J end lost 0 bases, and 6 bases lay between the germline ends. Germline V lookup: CDR1 SGHRS, CDR2 YFSETQ. This CDR3 contains 13 residues. CDR3 nucleotide sequence: TGCGCCAGCAGCTTTGACACCTCCTACGAGCAGTACTTC. It translates to CASSFDTSYEQYF.

The chain links TRBV3-1 to TRBJ2-7; 7 bases line up with TRBD1. Trimming at V came to 3 bases and at J to 1 base, leaving 6 bases not matched to a gene. This CDR3 is 15 amino acids long. Germline loops: CDR1 LGHDT, CDR2 YNNKEL (reference sequence). The CDR3 nucleotides are TGTGCCAGCAGCCAGAGTACAGGGGTATCCTACGAGCAGTACTTC. Protein: CASSQSTGVSYEQYF.

The CDR3 is CASSSQGVTGETQYF. CDR3 bases: TGTGCCAGCAGCTCGCAGGGGGTCACAGGAGAGACCCAGTACTTC. The chain is built from TRBV7-3 and TRBJ2-5; 7 positions match TRBD1. V was pared by 4 bases and J by 4 bases, with 9 bases of the junction left unmatched. Germline V gene data show CDR1 as SGHTA and CDR2 as FQGTGA. The length of the CDR3 is 15 residues.

The V and J genes are TRBV20-1 and TRBJ2-5, with 7 bases lining up with TRBD1. With V trimmed by 3 bases and J by 5 bases, 6 bases remained unmatched. Germline V gene lookup returns CDR1 DFQATT and CDR2 SNEGSKA (reference sequence). There are 13 residues in the CDR3. CDR3 in DNA: TGCAGTGCTAGCCGCGACAGGGCTGAGACCCAGTACTTC. This encodes CSASRDRAETQYF.

The chain recombines TRBV18 with TRBJ1-1; maybe TRBD1 (6 bases). CDR1 and CDR2 from the germline V gene are KGHSH and LQKENI. The CDR3 is made up of 14 amino acids. The V and J ends lost 3 bases and 3 bases respectively, with 11 bases between them. In nucleotides, the CDR3 is TGTGCCAGCTCACCGACAGGAGGAGACACTGAAGCTTTCTTT. It translates to CASSPTGGDTEAFF.

This clonotype was seen just once. This sequence joins TRBV19 and TRBJ2-4, with a possible D match to TRBD1 (6 bases). V was clipped by 5 bases and J by 4 bases, with 9 bases between them. Germline values: CDR1 LNHDA, CDR2 SQIVND (reference sequence). CDR3 length: 13 amino acids. CDR3 protein: CASSVGQKNIQYF. CDR3 in DNA: TGTGCCAGTAGTGTAGGACAGAAAAACATTCAGTACTTC.

V is TRBV19 and J is TRBJ1-5, with 7 bases that match TRBD1. This CDR3 contains 16 residues. Trimming cost V 1 base and J 4 bases; bases outside gene matches: 7. Per the germline V gene, CDR1 is LNHDA and CDR2 is SQIVND (reference sequence). CDR3 loop: CASSIASRGKNQPQHF. For the CDR3, the DNA is TGTGCCAGTAGTATAGCGTCCAGGGGGAAAAATCAGCCCCAGCATTTT.

The chain links TRBV5-4 to TRBJ2-1; D possibly corresponds to TRBD1 (5 bases). V was trimmed by 2 bases and J by 1 base, leaving 13 bases between them. This CDR3 spans 16 amino acids. The germline gives CDR1 SGHNT, CDR2 YYREEE (reference sequence). In DNA, the CDR3 is TGTGCCAGCAGCTTTATAAGGGGTTTGTCCTACAATGAGCAGTTCTTC. Its translation: CASSFIRGLSYNEQFF.

The chain carries TRBV18 and TRBJ2-7, with TRBD1 as a possible D gene (6 bases). The V and J ends lost 2 bases and 6 bases respectively, with 17 bases between them. CDR1 KGHSH and CDR2 LQKENI come from the germline V gene. The CDR3 length is 15 residues. The chain's CDR3 is CASSPETDSSSEQYF. For the CDR3, the DNA is TGTGCCAGCTCACCAGAGACGGACAGTTCGTCCGAGCAGTACTTC.

V usage is TRBV6-2 or TRBV6-3 and J usage is TRBJ2-3, with a tentative D call TRBD1 (5 bases). The V and J ends lost 6 bases and 4 bases respectively, with 14 bases between them. Germline loops: CDR1 MNHEY, CDR2 SVGEGT. The CDR3 is 14 residues long. The CDR3 DNA is TGTGCCAGCAGCCAACCCCTAGGGGCAGATACGCAGTATTTT. Translated, it gives CASSQPLGADTQYF.

The genes are TRBV6-2 or TRBV6-3 and TRBJ1-5; TRBD1 is a possible D gene (5 bases). CDR3 size: 17 residues. V lost 2 bases, J lost 3 bases, and 17 bases lay in between. The germline CDR1 and CDR2 sequences are MNHEY and SVGEGT. The CDR3: CASSYEGSGRINQPQHF. The CDR3 bases are TGTGCCAGCAGTTACGAAGGATCGGGACGGATCAATCAGCCCCAGCATTTT.

Notes on this clonotype: The junction does not match germline at one end; this may be a read error. V usage is TRBV3-1 and J usage is TRBJ1-1; 10 bases match TRBD1. CDR1 is LGHDT, CDR2 YNNKEL, per germline (reference sequence). The CDR3 length is 13 residues. In DNA, the CDR3 is TGTGCCAGCAGCCAAGTTGGAGGACAGGGGGGCACTTTT. Its translation: CASSQVGGQGGTF.

The chain carries TRBV30 and TRBJ1-6; perhaps TRBD1 as D (6 bases). The CDR3 consists of 16 residues. Trimming left V 4 bases short and J 6 bases short, with 19 bases between. Germline CDR1 is GTSNPN and CDR2 is SVGIG (reference sequence). The CDR3 bases are TGTGCCTGGAATCCACAAGGGGGTTGGAGTAATTCACCCCTCCACTTT. Its translation is CAWNPQGGWSNSPLHF. The full variable domain, in which reference TRBV30 and TRBJ1-6 provide the parts outside the CDR3, is SQTIHQWPATLVQPVGSPLSLECTVEGTSNPNLYWYRQAAGRGLQLLFYSVGIGQISSEVPQNLSASRPQDRQFILSSKKLLLSDSGFYLCAWNPQGGWSNSPLHFGNGTRLTVT.

The rearrangement uses TRBV6-2 or TRBV6-3 and TRBJ2-5; perhaps D is TRBD1 or TRBD2 (5 bases each). The germline V gene has CDR1 MNHEY and CDR2 SVGEGT. With 5 bases removed from V and 5 bases from J, the gap between germline ends came to 21 bases. This CDR3 has 16 amino acids. DNA of the CDR3: TGTGCCAGCAGTGATTTGGGACCTCAGCCCGGGGAGACCCAGTACTTC. Translated, it gives CASSDLGPQPGETQYF.

This clonotype showed up just once. This chain links TRBV6-2 or TRBV6-3 with TRBJ1-6; weak D call: TRBD1 (5 bases). The ends were cut back, 5 bases at V and 9 bases at J, with 11 bases in the middle. The CDR3 runs 13 residues. In germline, CDR1 is MNHEY, CDR2 SVGEGT. For the CDR3, the DNA is TGTGCCAGCAGTGAACGCAGGGCTTCACCCCTCCACTTT. The encoded protein is CASSERRASPLHF.